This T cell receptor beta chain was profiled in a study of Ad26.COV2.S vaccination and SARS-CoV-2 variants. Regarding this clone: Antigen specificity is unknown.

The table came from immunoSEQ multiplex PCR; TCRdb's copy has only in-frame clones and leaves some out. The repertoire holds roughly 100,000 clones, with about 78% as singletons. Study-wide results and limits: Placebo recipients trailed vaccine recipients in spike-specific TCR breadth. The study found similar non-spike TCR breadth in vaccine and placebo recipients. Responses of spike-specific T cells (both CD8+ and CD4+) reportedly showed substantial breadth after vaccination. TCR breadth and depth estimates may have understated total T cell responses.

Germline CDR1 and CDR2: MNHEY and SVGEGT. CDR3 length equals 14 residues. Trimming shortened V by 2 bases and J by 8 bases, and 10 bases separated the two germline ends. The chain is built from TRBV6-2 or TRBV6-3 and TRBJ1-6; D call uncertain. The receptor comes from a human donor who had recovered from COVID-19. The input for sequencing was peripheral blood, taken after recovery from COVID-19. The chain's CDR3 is CASSYESLYSPLHF. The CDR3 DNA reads TGTGCCAGCAGTTACGAGTCTTTGTATTCACCCCTCCACTTT.